This T cell receptor beta chain was found in a study of blood T cell repertoires in COVID-19 (dated by TCRdb to about 2020). As for the study more broadly: Collaborator samples came from the United States, Italy and Spain and covered acute and convalescent phases of COVID-19. The dataset comprised deeply sampled blood TCRbeta repertoires from subjects exposed to, actively infected with, or recovered from COVID-19. The samples were drawn from the first 160 participants of the ongoing ImmuneRACE study and from over a thousand subjects provided by 6 global collaborators. Where available, HLA class I and class II types were obtained from metadata supplied by the sample provider rather than from assay-based typing. A freely available public database, intended as a resource for researchers studying the immune response to SARS-CoV-2, is where the repertoires were released. The material from the prospective study consisted of cDNA or gDNA derived from T cells, B-cell-depleted T cells, or PBMCs. Nearly every sample came with metadata listing a de-identified subject ID, COVID-19 status, age in years and sex. Broad study findings and their caveats: The amount of clinical and demographic metadata varied by source and participant and was provided uncurated.

Remarks on this clone: The clone's antigen remains unknown. No much larger clonotype is one base removed from it; base qualities were not supplied.

The immunoSEQ Assay, a bias-controlled multiplex PCR, was used to amplify TCRbeta CDR3 regions from genomic DNA. Turning to the authors' computational methods: The number of nucleated cells in each sample was estimated from the amplification of reference gene primers within the assay. To quantify the absolute abundance of each unique TCRbeta CDR3 rearrangement, sequence reads were collapsed and filtered. For each sample, productive Simpson clonality was calculated by taking the square root of Simpson's diversity index across productive rearrangements. The table was pulled from immuneACCESS by TCRdb, which kept in-frame rearrangements only. Such tables lose some clones; where checked, under half of the loss comes from unresolved V genes, and the rest has no known cause. Clone size and the V and J calls come from that table; the DNA yielded D and trimming. In all, the sample holds 50,000 to 65,000 clones, and around 83% of those were seen once. Clones ranked in the top ten supply around 6.5% of the sample.

The collaborating institutions used their own protocols to collect whole blood in K2EDTA tubes. For TCRbeta analysis, collaborators shipped samples as frozen whole blood, isolated PBMCs, or DNA extracted from either of those sample types. From a lookup of the germline V gene (reference sequence), CDR1 and CDR2 are LGHDT and YNNKEL. The V and J ends are trimmed by 6 bases and 5 bases, leaving 14 bases between them. From the cysteine up to the phenylalanine, the CDR3 has a length of 13 residues. The only DNA kept is the CDR3, 39 bases in frame from the first base. The source of this sequence is a human donor in a cohort sampled during active COVID-19. The V and J segments used are TRBV3-1 (or the pseudogene TRBV3-2) and TRBJ2-7, and TRBD2 may be the D gene, going by 5 matching bases. The sequencing input was peripheral blood. In nucleotide form, the sequence is TGTGCCAGCAGACGGGAACTGACTAACGAGCAGTACTTC. Its coded protein is CASRRELTNEQYF.